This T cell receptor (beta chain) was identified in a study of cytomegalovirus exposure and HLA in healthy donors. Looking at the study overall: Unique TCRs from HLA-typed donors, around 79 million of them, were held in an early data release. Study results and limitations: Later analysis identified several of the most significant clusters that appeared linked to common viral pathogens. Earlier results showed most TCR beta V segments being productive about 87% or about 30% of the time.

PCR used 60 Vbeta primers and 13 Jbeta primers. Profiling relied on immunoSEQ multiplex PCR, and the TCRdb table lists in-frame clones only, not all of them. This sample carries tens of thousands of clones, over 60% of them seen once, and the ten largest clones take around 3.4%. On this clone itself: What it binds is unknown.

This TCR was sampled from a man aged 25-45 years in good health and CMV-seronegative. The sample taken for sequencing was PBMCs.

CDR3 in amino acids: CASTAGASYEQFF. In DNA form, the CDR3 reads TGTGCCAGCACTGCGGGGGCCAGCTATGAGCAGTTCTTC. This rearrangement joins TRBV6-1 to TRBJ2-1; possibly TRBD2 for D (7 bases). Germline V gene data show CDR1 as MNHNS and CDR2 as SASEGT. The CDR3 extends over 13 amino acids. V was pared by 7 bases and J by 8 bases, with 15 bases between.